The 8 T cell receptor beta chains listed next were all sequenced from one sample in a study of T cell repertoires in cytomegalovirus infection. TCRdb fed the reads into MiXCR, producing one record per CDR3 protein. The table includes 510,000 or so distinct CDR3 sequences, around a quarter detected once. Sequencing was carried out using PBMCs. Source of these receptors: a human donor in good health (CMV status not recorded). Some clones in this sample may be carry-over from other donors' samples.

The rearrangement joins TRBV7-9 to TRBJ2-3; 11 bases map to TRBD2. CDR3 size: 19 residues. Germline loops: CDR1 SEHNR, CDR2 FQNEAQ (reference sequence). The junction had 13 bases not matched to a gene; V was cut back by 5 bases and J by 0 bases. The CDR3 is CASSDVSGTSGDSTDTQYF. CDR3 sequence (DNA): TGTGCCAGCAGCGACGTTTCCGGGACTAGCGGAGATAGCACAGATACGCAGTATTTT.

V is TRBV20-1 and J is TRBJ2-1; 8 positions agree with TRBD2. V lost 3 bases, J lost 2 bases, and 3 bases stayed unmatched. CDR1 and CDR2 (germline): DFQATT, SNEGSKA (reference sequence). This CDR3 region has 14 residues. The CDR3 region is CSASGRGTYNEQFF. The CDR3 nucleotides are TGCAGTGCTAGCGGGAGGGGGACCTACAATGAGCAGTTCTTC.

This clonotype was found many times. This chain links TRBV7-2 with TRBJ1-1, with D hard to call. The CDR3 is made up of 14 amino acids. The germline gives CDR1 SGHTA, CDR2 FQGNSA. V was pared by 3 bases and J by 3 bases, with 11 bases between. Written as DNA, the CDR3 is TGTGCCAGCAGCTTTTACCCCGGGTACACTGAAGCTTTCTTT. It specifies CASSFYPGYTEAFF.

This clonotype was observed at least ten times. The rearrangement joins TRBV7-2 to TRBJ2-1; possibly TRBD2 for D (5 bases). Germline assignment: CDR1 SGHTA and CDR2 FQGNSA. The V gene lost 3 bases and the J gene lost 2 bases, with 14 bases spanning the gap. CDR3 length: 16 amino acids. CDR3 nucleotide sequence: TGTGCCAGCAGCTTTTATGGCGCCGGGGCCTACAATGAGCAGTTCTTC. Protein product: CASSFYGAGAYNEQFF.

This rearrangement joins TRBV7-9 to TRBJ1-2; a possible D gene is TRBD1 (6 bases). The CDR3 consists of 16 residues. Germline CDR1 and CDR2: SEHNR and FQNEAQ (reference sequence). V lost 1 base and J lost 3, with 15 bases in between. The CDR3 is CASSLVVGRTDYGYTF. The CDR3 DNA follows: TGTGCCAGCAGCTTAGTGGTCGGCAGGACAGACTATGGCTACACCTTC.

This clonotype was counted between two and nine times. The rearrangement joins TRBV28 to TRBJ2-5; 11 bases agree with TRBD1. The V gene's germline CDR1 is MDHEN and CDR2 SYDVKM. There are 16 residues in the CDR3. With V trimmed by 1 base and J by 5 bases, 6 bases remained unmatched. The CDR3 protein is CASSLFGQGAGETQYF. The CDR3 DNA sequence: TGTGCCAGCAGTTTATTTGGACAGGGGGCTGGGGAGACCCAGTACTTC.

This CDR3 is CASRILTTGRMNTEAFF. CDR3 bases: TGTGCCAGCAGGATTCTCACCACGGGTCGGATGAACACTGAAGCTTTCTTT. This sequence joins TRBV6-6 and TRBJ1-1, with no clear D. Trimming removed 6 bases from V and 0 bases from J, with 20 bases in between. From germline, CDR1 is MNHNY and CDR2 SVGAGI (reference sequence). The CDR3 runs 17 residues.

The genes are TRBV27 and TRBJ1-5, with D perhaps TRBD1 (6 bases). The CDR3 is made up of 14 amino acids. In germline, CDR1 is MNHEY, CDR2 SMNVEV (reference sequence). V was trimmed by 6 bases and J by 2 bases, leaving 11 bases between them. The CDR3 nucleotides are TGTGCCAGCAGACCAGGGGTCGGCAATCAGCCCCAGCATTTT. Amino acids: CASRPGVGNQPQHF.